The T cell receptor beta chain described here comes from a study of cytomegalovirus exposure and HLA in healthy donors. The germline V gene encodes CDR1 SQVTM and CDR2 ANQGSEA. The CDR3 length is 14 residues. V lost 6 bases, J lost 5 bases, and 12 bases stayed unmatched. The assay was immunoSEQ multiplex PCR, and TCRdb's table has in-frame clones only and misses some. The table has about 160,000 clones, roughly nine tenths seen once. Worth noting for this clone: The antigen remains unidentified.

Study results and caveats: CMV antigen specificity was confirmed in vitro for three CMV-associated chains.

The rearrangement links TRBV29-1 to TRBJ1-1, with 7 bases that match TRBD1. Source material: PBMCs. This clonotype originated in a woman between 18 and 29 years old in good health and CMV-seropositive. CDR3: CSVATRGRGTEAFF. The DNA of the CDR3 is TGCAGCGTCGCAACCAGGGGGAGAGGGACTGAAGCTTTCTTT.